This T cell receptor (beta chain) emerged from a study of CD4 and CD8 cells across lung adenocarcinoma regions. Trimming stripped 6 bases from V and 5 bases from J, with 22 bases between. The CDR3 is 16 residues long. Germline-derived CDR1 and CDR2 are MNHNS and SASEGT. TCRdb re-derived calls from the PCR reads in MiXCR, one entry per CDR3 protein. Among fewer than 30,000 distinct CDR3 sequences listed, 40% to 60% were seen once. A single count supports this clonotype. Samples came from patients with localized non-small cell lung adenocarcinoma. The J gene is TRBJ1-2, the V gene TRBV6-1; D possibly corresponds to TRBD1 (5 bases). This receptor was identified in a male donor with lung adenocarcinoma. The CD4 and CD8 labels of this study may be unreliable. The specimen was CD8+ T cells from the center of a lung tumor. This chain's CDR3 is CASRSEGEIVSYGYTF. In DNA, the CDR3 is TGTGCCAGCAGAAGTGAAGGGGAAATCGTTTCGTATGGCTACACCTTC.